These 29 T cell receptor beta chains came from one sample sequenced in a study of T-cell reconstitution after alpha-beta-depleted transplantation in children. Unique molecular identifiers were built into the TCRbeta library. A single record per CDR3 protein comes from TCRdb applying MiXCR to the PCR reads. The sample contains about 980,000 distinct CDR3 sequences, about 29% of which appear only once. The sequences come from PBMCs, mostly from graft donor cells, collected 360 days after TCRalphabeta/CD19-depleted stem cell transplant. The receptors shown here come from a boy in the first two years of life who had a stem cell transplant for SCID, so the T cells may come from the graft donor.

This rearrangement joins TRBV9 to TRBJ2-1; D not certain. CDR1 is SGDLS, CDR2 YYNGEE, per germline. This CDR3 spans 11 amino acids. Trimming left V 2 bases short and J 9 bases short, with 6 bases between. In DNA, the CDR3 is TGTGCCAGCAGCGTTCATGGTGAGCAGTTCTTC. Amino acids: CASSVHGEQFF. Together with reference TRBV9 and TRBJ2-1, the CDR3 gives the full variable domain: DSGVTQTPKHLITATGQRVTLRCSPRSGDLSVYWYQQSLDQGLQFLIQYYNGEERAKGNILERFSAQQFPDLHSELNLSSLELGDSALYFCASSVHGEQFFGPGTRLTVL.

This clonotype was counted at least ten times. The J gene is TRBJ2-2, the V gene TRBV4-1; D is perhaps TRBD1 or TRBD2 (5 bases each). Germline CDR1 MGHRA, CDR2 YSYEKL. Trimming took off 0 bases at V and 1 base at J, with 12 bases between the two ends. The CDR3 sequence is 17 residues long. The CDR3 coding sequence is TGCGCCAGCAGCCAAGATGTAGGGACGGTGAACACCGGGGAGCTGTTTTTT. This encodes CASSQDVGTVNTGELFF.

The chain uses TRBV12-3 or TRBV12-4 and TRBJ1-2; 8 bases fit TRBD1. This CDR3 is built from 15 residues. The V and J ends lost 5 bases and 4 bases, in that order; junction bases with no gene match: 9. The CDR3 bases are TGTGCCAGCAGTGACCAGGGGGCGCTCGGCTATGGCTACACCTTC. The encoded protein is CASSDQGALGYGYTF.

The chain couples TRBV12-3 or TRBV12-4 to TRBJ1-6; D ambiguous. There are 15 residues in the CDR3. V lost 3 bases and J lost 10, with 16 bases in between. Written as DNA, the CDR3 is TGTGCCAGCAGTTTCGATGGGGTAGTAGGGTCACCCCTCCACTTT. Its translation: CASSFDGVVGSPLHF.

The genes are TRBV20-1 and TRBJ2-7; D possibly corresponds to TRBD2 (6 bases). Germline assignment: CDR1 DFQATT and CDR2 SNEGSKA (reference sequence). CDR3 length: 17 amino acids. V was shortened by 4 bases and J by 1 base, with 23 bases between the two germline ends. The CDR3 coding sequence is TGCAGTGCTAAAGGGATCGGGGGACCCTCAAGATCCTACGAGCAGTACTTC. Protein: CSAKGIGGPSRSYEQYF.

The chain links TRBV5-6 to TRBJ1-5; TRBD1 matches at 8 bases. V gave up 4 bases and J gave up 5 bases; unmatched junction bases: 14. Per germline, CDR1 SGHDT and CDR2 YYEEEE. The CDR3 sequence is 17 residues long. The CDR3 region is CASSLLGNRGTHQPQHF. CDR3 nucleotides: TGTGCCAGCAGCCTCCTGGGGAACAGGGGGACGCATCAGCCCCAGCATTTT.

V and J are TRBV29-1 and TRBJ2-1, with D perhaps being TRBD1 or TRBD2 (7 bases each). V dropped 4 bases and J dropped 6 bases, with 13 bases sitting between them. Germline CDR1 is SQVTM and CDR2 is ANQGSEA. The CDR3 has 13 residues. CDR3 residues: CSVGSRGGNEQFF. The CDR3 DNA follows: TGCAGCGTTGGATCCAGGGGGGGCAATGAGCAGTTCTTC.

This sequence joins TRBV9 and TRBJ2-5, with D possibly matching TRBD2 (6 bases). Germline CDR1 and CDR2: SGDLS and YYNGEE. The germline V and J ends were trimmed by 0 bases and 1 base, with 19 bases remaining between them. The CDR3 covers 18 residues. This CDR3 reads CASSVGWAAGKAQETQYF. The CDR3 coding sequence is TGTGCCAGCAGCGTAGGGTGGGCGGCGGGGAAAGCCCAAGAGACCCAGTACTTC.

V gene TRBV5-1 combines with J gene TRBJ2-3, with D tentatively TRBD1 (5 bases). Between the trimmed V and J ends, which lost 4 bases and 0 bases, there was a span of 12 bases. Germline-derived CDR1 and CDR2 are SGHRS and YFSETQ. The CDR3 totals 15 residues. This CDR3 reads CASSEGVPSTDTQYF. The CDR3 DNA reads TGCGCCAGCAGCGAAGGGGTTCCTAGCACAGATACGCAGTATTTT. Complete variable domain (other parts from reference TRBV5-1 and TRBJ2-3): KAGVTQTPRYLIKTRGQQVTLSCSPISGHRSVSWYQQTPGQGLQFLFEYFSETQRNKGNFPGRFSGRQFSNSRSEMNVSTLELGDSALYLCASSEGVPSTDTQYFGPGTRLTVL.

This clonotype was found a few times. V gene TRBV5-1 combines with J gene TRBJ2-7, with TRBD1 matching 11 bases. The ends lost 5 bases at V and 3 bases at J; junction bases unmatched: 4. Germline V lookup: CDR1 SGHRS, CDR2 YFSETQ. The length of the CDR3 is 14 residues. In DNA, the CDR3 is TGCGCCAGCAGTCAGGGACAGGGGGACTACGAGCAGTACTTC. It yields the protein CASSQGQGDYEQYF.

This rearrangement joins TRBV20-1 to TRBJ2-7, with 7 nucleotides matching TRBD1. V gave up 3 bases and J gave up 7 bases; unmatched junction bases: 18. The CDR3 spans 16 residues. Germline loops: CDR1 DFQATT, CDR2 SNEGSKA (reference sequence). This chain's CDR3 is CSASRRDRIPLTEQYF. CDR3 coding DNA: TGCAGTGCTAGCCGCCGGGACAGAATACCCCTAACGGAGCAGTACTTC.

This clonotype was counted a few times. The chain is built from TRBV20-1 and TRBJ1-1, with 8 bases identical to TRBD1. Per the germline V gene, CDR1 is DFQATT and CDR2 is SNEGSKA (reference sequence). The CDR3 loop spans 13 amino acids. The V segment lost 4 bases and the J segment 4 bases; nucleotides outside the gene matches: 5. CDR3 amino acids: CSAIPGTGTEAFF. The DNA for the CDR3 is TGCAGTGCTATTCCGGGGACAGGCACTGAAGCTTTCTTT.

The chain joins TRBV5-6 to TRBJ2-1, with D uncertain. V lost 0 bases to trimming and J lost 6 bases, with 10 bases between them. Germline CDR1 and CDR2: SGHDT and YYEEEE. This CDR3 is 14 amino acids long. This CDR3 is CASSLGHLGNEQFF. CDR3 nucleotides: TGTGCCAGCAGCTTGGGTCATCTGGGCAATGAGCAGTTCTTC.

This clonotype was recorded a few times. The chain employs TRBV2 and TRBJ1-2; D is uncertain. CDR1 is SNHLY, CDR2 FYNNEI, per germline. CDR3 length: 11 amino acids. V was shortened by 2 bases and J by 8 bases, with 6 bases between the two germline ends. In nucleotides, the CDR3 is TGTGCCAGCAGTGAAACCGGAGGCTACACCTTC. This sequence encodes CASSETGGYTF. The whole variable domain, filled in from reference TRBV2 and TRBJ1-2, reads EPEVTQTPSHQVTQMGQEVILRCVPISNHLYFYWYRQILGQKVEFLVSFYNNEISEKSEIFDDQFSVERPDGSNFTLKIRSTKLEDSAMYFCASSETGGYTFGSGTRLTVV.

Only a few counts were recorded for this clonotype. CDR3 sequence reads: CASSQDRGALYNEQFF. In DNA, the CDR3 is TGTGCCAGCAGCCAAGATCGAGGGGCCCTTTACAATGAGCAGTTCTTC. V and J are TRBV3-1 and TRBJ2-1; tentatively, D is TRBD1 or TRBD2 (5 bases each). CDR1 and CDR2 from the germline V gene are LGHDT and YNNKEL (reference sequence). Trimming removed 0 bases at V and 4 bases at J, with 13 bases between. This CDR3 spans 16 amino acids.

This clonotype showed up just a few times. The chain carries TRBV4-1 and TRBJ1-3, with D unclear. The CDR3 has 15 amino acids. V was cut by 5 bases and J by 1 base, with 12 bases left in between. Germline lookup yields CDR1 MGHRA and CDR2 YSYEKL. The DNA of the CDR3 is TGCGCCAGCAGCAACCCCGGGAGGTCTGGAAACACCATATATTTT. Its protein product is CASSNPGRSGNTIYF.

This clonotype was seen only a few times. A junction boundary mismatches the germline segment, possibly from a read error. CDR3 in DNA: TGCAGTGCTAGAGATCTCCTCCGGGCCGCAGATGCGCAGTATTTT. Protein sequence: CSARDLLRAADAQYF. The rearrangement links TRBV20-1 to TRBJ2-3; D not resolved. In germline, CDR1 is DFQATT, CDR2 SNEGSKA (reference sequence). The CDR3 loop spans 15 amino acids.

V is TRBV10-1 and J is TRBJ2-3; TRBD2 aligns across 7 bases. Germline V gene lookup returns CDR1 WNHNN and CDR2 SYGVQD (reference sequence). V lost 5 bases, J lost 0 bases, and 8 bases stayed unmatched. The CDR3 is 16 residues long. CDR3 nucleotides: TGCGCCAGCAGTCCCAACCGACTAGCCAGCACAGATACGCAGTATTTT. Translated, it gives CASSPNRLASTDTQYF.

This rearrangement joins TRBV7-2 to TRBJ1-3; no definite D call. V lost 1 base and J lost 0, with 7 bases in between. CDR3 length: 15 residues. From germline, CDR1 is SGHTA and CDR2 FQGNSA. CDR3 in DNA: TGTGCCAGCAGCTTAGTCCTCCTCTCTGGAAACACCATATATTTT. Translation gives CASSLVLLSGNTIYF.

CDR3 bases: TGTGCCAGCAGCTTAGTAACAATAGGGTCGGACATTCAGTACTTC. This sequence encodes CASSLVTIGSDIQYF. J is TRBJ2-4 and V is TRBV11-2; D gene ambiguous. Germline assignment: CDR1 SGHAT and CDR2 FQNNGV. V lost 1 base and J lost 8, with 15 bases in between. CDR3 size: 15 residues.

The chain combines TRBV27 with TRBJ1-2, with TRBD1 as a possible D gene (5 bases). The CDR3 is made up of 14 amino acids. CDR1 and CDR2 (germline): MNHEY, SMNVEV (reference sequence). Trimming left V 6 bases short and J 5 bases short, with 16 bases between. In nucleotides, the CDR3 is TGTGCCAGCAGGCGCGCCGGGACGGCTTATGGCTACACCTTC. Translated, it gives CASRRAGTAYGYTF.

V and J are TRBV4-1 and TRBJ2-7; D is possibly TRBD1 (6 bases). Germline V gene lookup returns CDR1 MGHRA and CDR2 YSYEKL. This CDR3 has 16 residues. V was trimmed by 2 bases and J by 2 bases, leaving 16 bases between them. CDR3: CASSQSRQELPYEQYF. For the CDR3, the DNA is TGCGCCAGCAGCCAATCCCGACAGGAGCTTCCCTACGAGCAGTACTTC.

The rearrangement links TRBV5-1 to TRBJ2-1; perhaps TRBD1 as D (6 bases). Germline V gives CDR1 SGHRS, CDR2 YFSETQ. V lost 2 bases to trimming and J lost 2 bases, with 11 bases between them. This CDR3 contains 15 residues. The CDR3 sequence: CASSFIPGAYNEQFF. As DNA, the CDR3 is TGCGCCAGCAGCTTCATCCCAGGGGCCTACAATGAGCAGTTCTTC.

This sequence joins TRBV5-1 and TRBJ1-1; unclear D gene. The V end lost 4 bases, the J end lost 7 bases, and 14 bases lay between the germline ends. CDR1 and CDR2 from the germline V gene are SGHRS and YFSETQ. The CDR3 spans 13 residues. CDR3 amino acids: CASSHFGRREAFF. Here the CDR3 DNA reads TGCGCCAGCAGCCATTTCGGCAGACGTGAAGCTTTCTTT.

This clonotype has more than one count but fewer than ten. The rearrangement uses TRBV5-1 and TRBJ2-5; 8 bases are shared with TRBD1. With 0 bases clipped from V and 2 bases from J, the junction kept 6 bases outside the gene matches. Germline CDR1 SGHRS, CDR2 YFSETQ. This CDR3 spans 16 amino acids. CDR3 DNA sequence: TGCGCCAGCAGCTTGGTCGGGACAGGTTTTCAAGAGACCCAGTACTTC. Protein product: CASSLVGTGFQETQYF.

This clonotype has only a few counts. The chain has TRBV12-3 or TRBV12-4 and TRBJ2-2; 10 positions agree with TRBD1. V was pared by 6 bases and J by 1 base, with 8 bases of the junction left unmatched. There are 17 residues in the CDR3. The CDR3: CASRPGTGEVNTGELFF. CDR3 nucleotides: TGTGCCAGCAGACCCGGGACAGGGGAGGTGAACACCGGGGAGCTGTTTTTT.

This clonotype was recorded once. J is TRBJ2-5 and V is TRBV12-3 or TRBV12-4; 10 positions match TRBD1. The CDR3 contains 16 residues. J lost 3 bases, V lost 2 bases, and 6 bases had no gene match. For the CDR3, the DNA is TGTGCCAGCAGTTTAAAGATAGGGACAGGGGAAGAGACCCAGTACTTC. This encodes CASSLKIGTGEETQYF.

The sample holds a few counts of this clonotype. The V call is TRBV20-1, the J call TRBJ2-7; D is perhaps TRBD1 (5 bases). Germline V gene lookup returns CDR1 DFQATT and CDR2 SNEGSKA (reference sequence). The CDR3 is 15 residues long. V dropped 0 bases and J dropped 6 bases, with 18 bases sitting between them. CDR3 in amino acids: CSARDSAQRGFEQYF. Written as DNA, the CDR3 is TGCAGTGCTAGAGATTCCGCACAAAGGGGTTTCGAGCAGTACTTC.

This clonotype was seen only a few times. In DNA, the CDR3 is TGTGCCATCAGTGAGTCGATGGGACGAGACACTGAAGCTTTCTTT. Its translation: CAISESMGRDTEAFF. The chain joins TRBV10-3 to TRBJ1-1; TRBD1 might be the D (5 bases). The CDR3 contains 15 residues. CDR1 and CDR2 (germline): ENHRY, SYGVKD. V was shortened by 0 bases and J by 3 bases, with 11 bases between the two germline ends.